A single sample gave rise to the 4 T cell receptor beta chains below, sequenced in a study of CD8+ T cells in alopecia areata. CD4, CD8alpha, NKG2D, NKG2ACE and other markers were used to sort pooled cutaneous lymph node cells. cDNA prepared by RNA extraction and subsequent reverse transcription served as the template for sequencing. The table came from immunoSEQ multiplex PCR; TCRdb's copy has only in-frame clones and leaves some out. Singletons are absent from the sample, which has more than 250,000 clones. Sequencing was carried out using CD4+ T cells sorted from a lymph node. The receptors were gathered from a C3H/HeJ mouse with alopecia areata. These mice share the MHC haplotype H2-k.

This clone was detected a few times. These gene names are mouse names. The read finishes 4 residues shy of the CDR3 end, and the germline J gene is used to complete it. The V gene is TRBV5, the J gene TRBJ1-2; D is perhaps TRBD1 (5 bases). This CDR3 contains 16 residues. Between the trimmed V and J ends, which lost 0 bases and 0 bases, there was a span of 11 bases. Germline CDR1 and CDR2: LGHNA and YNLKQL (reference sequence). The CDR3: CASSQDWMGANSDYTF. CDR3 DNA, as far as it was read: TGTGCCAGCAGCCAAGATTGGATGGGGGCAAACTCC.

This clone was counted only a few times. Mouse gene names and germline throughout. The CDR3 extends 4 residues past the end of the read, so its final part is completed from the germline J gene. Other DNA sequences in the same sample also yield this CDR3. The chain joins TRBV19 to TRBJ2-7; 12 nucleotides line up with TRBD2. Germline CDR1 and CDR2: FNHDT and SITEND (reference sequence). Germline trimming cut 5 bases from V and 3 bases from J; bases unmatched to any gene: 3. The CDR3 totals 14 residues. CDR3 DNA (partial): TGTGCCAGCAGCGGACTGGGGGGGGACTAT. Amino acid sequence: CASSGLGGDY. In full, the CDR3 reads CASSGLGGDYEQYF.

This clone appeared many times. These gene names are mouse names. The read finishes 4 residues shy of the CDR3 end, and the germline J gene is used to complete it. The J gene is TRBJ2-2, the V gene TRBV13-1; TRBD1 aligns across 8 bases. J was trimmed by 4 bases and V by 1 base; bases with no gene match: 3. The CDR3 covers 15 residues. Germline V gene data show CDR1 as NSHNY and CDR2 as SYGAGN. Incomplete CDR3 DNA: TGTGCCAGCAGTGATCTGGACAGGGTCACCGGG. This encodes CASSDLDRVTG. The whole CDR3 protein is CASSDLDRVTGQLYF.

In regard to this clone: Gene names and germline refer to mouse. The CDR3 end falls 4 residues outside the read, so it is completed with the germline J gene. Other nucleotide sequences from this sample produce the same CDR3. V and J are TRBV13-3 and TRBJ2-2; D is unresolved. The CDR3 extends over 14 amino acids. V was clipped by 3 bases and J by 0 bases, with 6 bases between them. Germline V gene lookup returns CDR1 NNHDY and CDR2 SYVADS. The CDR3 here is CASSGQPNTGQLYF. CDR3 DNA (partial): TGTGCCAGCAGTGGACAACCAAACACCGGG.